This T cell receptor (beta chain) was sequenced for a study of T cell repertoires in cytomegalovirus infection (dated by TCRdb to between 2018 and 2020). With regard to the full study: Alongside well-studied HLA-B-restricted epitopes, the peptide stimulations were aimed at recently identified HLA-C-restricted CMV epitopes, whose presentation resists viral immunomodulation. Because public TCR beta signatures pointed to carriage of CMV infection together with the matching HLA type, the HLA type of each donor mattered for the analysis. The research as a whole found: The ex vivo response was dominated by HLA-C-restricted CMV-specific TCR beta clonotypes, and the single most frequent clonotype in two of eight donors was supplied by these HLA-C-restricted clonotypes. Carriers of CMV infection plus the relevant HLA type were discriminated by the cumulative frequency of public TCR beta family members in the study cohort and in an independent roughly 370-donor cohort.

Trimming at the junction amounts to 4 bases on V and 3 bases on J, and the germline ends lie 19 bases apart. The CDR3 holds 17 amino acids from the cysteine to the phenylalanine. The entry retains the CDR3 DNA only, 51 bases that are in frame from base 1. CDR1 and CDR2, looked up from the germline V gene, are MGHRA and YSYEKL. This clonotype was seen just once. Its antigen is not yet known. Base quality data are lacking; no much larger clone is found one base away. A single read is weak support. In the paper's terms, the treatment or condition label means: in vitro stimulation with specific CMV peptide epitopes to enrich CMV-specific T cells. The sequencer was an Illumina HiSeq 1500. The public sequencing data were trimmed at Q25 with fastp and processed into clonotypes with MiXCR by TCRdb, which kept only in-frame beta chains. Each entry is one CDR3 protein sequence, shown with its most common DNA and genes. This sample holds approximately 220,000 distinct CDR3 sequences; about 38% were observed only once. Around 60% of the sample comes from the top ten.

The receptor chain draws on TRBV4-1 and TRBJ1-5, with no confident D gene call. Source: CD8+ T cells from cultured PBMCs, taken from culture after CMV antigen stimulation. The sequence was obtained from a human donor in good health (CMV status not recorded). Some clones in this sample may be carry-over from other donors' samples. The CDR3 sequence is CASSPLGDSRTNQPQHF. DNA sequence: TGCGCCAGCAGCCCCCTTGGGGATTCCAGAACCAATCAGCCCCAGCATTTT.